Listed here is a single T cell receptor (beta chain). Unique molecular identifiers tagged the TCRbeta library. TCRdb used MiXCR to reprocess the PCR reads, holding one entry per CDR3 protein. The repertoire holds some 500,000 distinct CDR3 sequences, with approximately 16% as singletons. V lost 0 bases, J lost 2 bases, and 18 bases lay in between. The CDR3 is 18 residues long. Germline CDR1 reads SGHVS; CDR2 reads FNYEAQ. The data stem from a study of T-cell reconstitution after alpha-beta-depleted transplantation in children. This material consisted of PBMCs from the stem cell graft donor, taken from the stem cell graft. This TCR was sampled from a human donor who donated a stem cell graft to a child with acute lymphoblastic leukemia. The chain recombines TRBV7-6 with TRBJ2-3; weak D call: TRBD1 (6 bases). The DNA for the CDR3 is TGTGCCAGCAGCTTAGCCTCGTCGGCAGGGGAATCCACAGATACGCAGTATTTT. Translation: CASSLASSAGESTDTQYF.